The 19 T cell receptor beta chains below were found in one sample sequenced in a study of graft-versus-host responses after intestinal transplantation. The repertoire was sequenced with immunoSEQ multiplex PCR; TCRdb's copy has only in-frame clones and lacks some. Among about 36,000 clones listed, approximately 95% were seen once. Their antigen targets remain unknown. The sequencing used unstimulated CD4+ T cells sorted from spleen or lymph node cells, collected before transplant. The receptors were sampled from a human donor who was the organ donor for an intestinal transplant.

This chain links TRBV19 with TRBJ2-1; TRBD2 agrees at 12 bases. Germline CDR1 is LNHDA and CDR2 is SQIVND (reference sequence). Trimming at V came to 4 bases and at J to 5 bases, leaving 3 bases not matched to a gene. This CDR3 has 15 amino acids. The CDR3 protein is CASSKRLAGDNEQFF. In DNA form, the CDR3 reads TGTGCCAGTAGTAAAAGACTAGCGGGGGACAATGAGCAGTTCTTC. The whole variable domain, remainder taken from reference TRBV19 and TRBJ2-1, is DGGITQSPKYLFRKEGQNVTLSCEQNLNHDAMYWYRQDPGQGLRLIYYSQIVNDFQKGDIAEGYSVSREKKESFPLTVTSAQKNPTAFYLCASSKRLAGDNEQFFGPGTRLTVL.

This chain's CDR3 is CASTKSTGHGQPQHF. CDR3 nucleotide sequence: TGTGCCAGTACCAAGTCGACGGGCCACGGCCAGCCCCAGCATTTT. The chain carries TRBV19 and TRBJ1-5, with D uncertain. Germline loops: CDR1 LNHDA, CDR2 SQIVND (reference sequence). The CDR3 totals 15 residues. Trimming shortened V by 7 bases and J by 7 bases, and 20 bases separated the two germline ends.

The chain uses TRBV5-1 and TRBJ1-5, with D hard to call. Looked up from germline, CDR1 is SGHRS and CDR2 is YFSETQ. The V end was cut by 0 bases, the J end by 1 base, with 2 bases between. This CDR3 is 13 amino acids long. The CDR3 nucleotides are TGCGCCAGCAGCTTGGGAAGCAATCAGCCCCAGCATTTT. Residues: CASSLGSNQPQHF.

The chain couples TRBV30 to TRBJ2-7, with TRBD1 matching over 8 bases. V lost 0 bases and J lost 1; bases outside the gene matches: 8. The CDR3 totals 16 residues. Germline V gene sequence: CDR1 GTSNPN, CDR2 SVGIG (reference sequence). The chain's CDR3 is CAWSVPRTGLSYEQYF. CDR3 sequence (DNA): TGTGCCTGGAGTGTACCGCGGACAGGGTTGTCCTACGAGCAGTACTTC.

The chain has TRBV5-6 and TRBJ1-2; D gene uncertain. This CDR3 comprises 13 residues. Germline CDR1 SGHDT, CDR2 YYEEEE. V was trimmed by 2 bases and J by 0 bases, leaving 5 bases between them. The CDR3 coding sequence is TGTGCCAGCAGCTTCGAGACTAACTATGGCTACACCTTC. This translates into CASSFETNYGYTF.

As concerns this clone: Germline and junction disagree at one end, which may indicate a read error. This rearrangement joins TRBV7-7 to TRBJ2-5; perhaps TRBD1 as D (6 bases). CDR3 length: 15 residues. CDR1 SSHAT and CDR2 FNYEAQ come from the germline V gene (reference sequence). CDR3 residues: CASSSEQGPGETQYF. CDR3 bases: TGTGCTAGCAGCTCAGAACAGGGCCCCGGGGAGACCCAGTACTTC.

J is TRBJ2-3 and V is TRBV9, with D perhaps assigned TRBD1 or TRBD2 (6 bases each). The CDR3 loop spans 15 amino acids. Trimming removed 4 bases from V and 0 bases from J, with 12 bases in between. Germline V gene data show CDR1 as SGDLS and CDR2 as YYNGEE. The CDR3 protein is CASSYKGGSTDTQYF. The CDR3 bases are TGTGCCAGCAGCTATAAGGGGGGCAGCACAGATACGCAGTATTTT.

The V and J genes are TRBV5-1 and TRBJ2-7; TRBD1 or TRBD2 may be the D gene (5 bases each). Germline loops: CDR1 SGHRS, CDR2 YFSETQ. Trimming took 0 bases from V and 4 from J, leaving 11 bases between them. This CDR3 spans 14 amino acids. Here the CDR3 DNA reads TGCGCCAGCAGCTTGGGAGGGGATCGGTACGAGCAGTACTTC. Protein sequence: CASSLGGDRYEQYF.

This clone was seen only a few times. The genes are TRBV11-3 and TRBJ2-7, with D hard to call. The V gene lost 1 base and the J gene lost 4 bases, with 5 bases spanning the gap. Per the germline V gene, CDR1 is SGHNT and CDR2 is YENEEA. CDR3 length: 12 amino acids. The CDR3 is CASSLVGYEQYF. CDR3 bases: TGTGCCAGCAGCTTAGTTGGGTACGAGCAGTACTTC. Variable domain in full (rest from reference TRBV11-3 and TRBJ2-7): EAGVVQSPRYKIIEKKQPVAFWCNPISGHNTLYWYLQNLGQGPELLIRYENEEAVDDSQLPKDRFSAERLKGVDSTLKIQPAELGDSAVYLCASSLVGYEQYFGPGTRLTVT.

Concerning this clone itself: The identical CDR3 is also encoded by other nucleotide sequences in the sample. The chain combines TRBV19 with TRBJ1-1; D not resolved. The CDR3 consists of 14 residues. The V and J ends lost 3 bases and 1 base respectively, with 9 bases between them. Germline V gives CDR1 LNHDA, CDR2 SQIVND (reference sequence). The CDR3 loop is CASSISGGNTEAFF. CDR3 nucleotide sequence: TGTGCCAGTAGTATCTCGGGCGGGAACACTGAAGCTTTCTTT.

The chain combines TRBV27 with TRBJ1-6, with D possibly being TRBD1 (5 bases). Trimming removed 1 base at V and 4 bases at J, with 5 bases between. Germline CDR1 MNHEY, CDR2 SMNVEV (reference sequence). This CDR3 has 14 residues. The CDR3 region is CASSLWGYNSPLHF. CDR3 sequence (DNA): TGTGCCAGCAGTTTATGGGGGTATAATTCACCCCTCCACTTT.

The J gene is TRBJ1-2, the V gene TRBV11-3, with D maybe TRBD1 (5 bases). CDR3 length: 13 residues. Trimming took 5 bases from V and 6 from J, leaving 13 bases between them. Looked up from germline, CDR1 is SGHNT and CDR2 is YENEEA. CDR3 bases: TGTGCCAGCAGCGCAGATCCAGGGAATGGCTACACCTTC. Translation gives CASSADPGNGYTF. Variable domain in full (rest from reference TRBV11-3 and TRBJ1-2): EAGVVQSPRYKIIEKKQPVAFWCNPISGHNTLYWYLQNLGQGPELLIRYENEEAVDDSQLPKDRFSAERLKGVDSTLKIQPAELGDSAVYLCASSADPGNGYTFGSGTRLTVV.

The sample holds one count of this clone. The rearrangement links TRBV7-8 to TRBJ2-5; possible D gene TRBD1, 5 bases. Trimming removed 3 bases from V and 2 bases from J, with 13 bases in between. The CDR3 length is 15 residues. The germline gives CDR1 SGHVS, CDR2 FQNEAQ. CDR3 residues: CASSLGRVGQETQYF. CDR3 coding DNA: TGTGCCAGCAGCTTGGGCAGGGTAGGGCAAGAGACCCAGTACTTC. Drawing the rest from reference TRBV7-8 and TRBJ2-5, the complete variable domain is GAGVSQSPRYKVAKRGQDVALRCDPISGHVSLFWYQQALGQGPEFLTYFQNEAQLDKSGLPSDRFFAERPEGSVSTLKIQRTQQEDSAVYLCASSLGRVGQETQYFGPGTRLLVL.

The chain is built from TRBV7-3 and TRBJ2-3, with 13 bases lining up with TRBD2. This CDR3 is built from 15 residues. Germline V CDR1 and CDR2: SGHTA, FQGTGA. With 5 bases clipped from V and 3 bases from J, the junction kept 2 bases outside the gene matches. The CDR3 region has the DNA TGTGCCAGCAGCAAGACTAGCGGGGGGACAGATACGCAGTATTTT. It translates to CASSKTSGGTDTQYF.

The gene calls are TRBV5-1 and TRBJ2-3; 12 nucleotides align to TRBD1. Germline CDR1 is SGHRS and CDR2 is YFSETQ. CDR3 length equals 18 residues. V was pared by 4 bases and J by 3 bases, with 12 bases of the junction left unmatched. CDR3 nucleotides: TGCGCCAGCAGCGGGGGCCGGGACAGGGGGCGCCGAACAGATACGCAGTATTTT. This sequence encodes CASSGGRDRGRRTDTQYF. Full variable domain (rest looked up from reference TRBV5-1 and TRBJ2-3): KAGVTQTPRYLIKTRGQQVTLSCSPISGHRSVSWYQQTPGQGLQFLFEYFSETQRNKGNFPGRFSGRQFSNSRSEMNVSTLELGDSALYLCASSGGRDRGRRTDTQYFGPGTRLTVL.

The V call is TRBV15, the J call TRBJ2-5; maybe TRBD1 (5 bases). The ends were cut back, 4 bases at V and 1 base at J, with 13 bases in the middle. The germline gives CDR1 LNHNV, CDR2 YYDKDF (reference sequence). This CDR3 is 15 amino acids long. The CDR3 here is CATSTYRQLQETQYF. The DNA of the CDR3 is TGTGCCACCAGCACCTACCGACAGCTCCAAGAGACCCAGTACTTC.

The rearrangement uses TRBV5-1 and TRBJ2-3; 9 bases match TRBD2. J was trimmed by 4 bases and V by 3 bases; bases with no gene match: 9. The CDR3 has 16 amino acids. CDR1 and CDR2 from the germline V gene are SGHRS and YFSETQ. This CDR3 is CASSYPSGAAADTQYF. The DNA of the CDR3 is TGCGCCAGCAGCTATCCTAGCGGGGCAGCCGCAGATACGCAGTATTTT.

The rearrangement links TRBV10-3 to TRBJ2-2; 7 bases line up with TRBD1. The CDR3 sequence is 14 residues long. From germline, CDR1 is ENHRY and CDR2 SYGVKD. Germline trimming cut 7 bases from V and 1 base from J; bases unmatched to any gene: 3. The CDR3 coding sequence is TGTGCCATCAAGGGACAGAAGAACACCGGGGAGCTGTTTTTT. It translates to CAIKGQKNTGELFF.

CDR3 nucleotide sequence: TGTGCCAGCAGCTTACAGGGGGGCTCCTACGAGCAGTACTTC. This translates into CASSLQGGSYEQYF. The chain uses TRBV6-5 and TRBJ2-7; 8 positions match TRBD1. Germline CDR1 is MNHEY and CDR2 is SVGAGI. The CDR3 sequence is 14 residues long. The V segment lost 6 bases and the J segment 0 bases; nucleotides outside the gene matches: 4.